This TCR beta chain was sequenced in a study of blood T cells in healthy people across ages. A J-beta primer mix and a sample-barcoded 5' primer were used in a second PCR of roughly 6 to 12 cycles. Each CDR3 protein is one row after TCRdb ran MiXCR on the 5' RACE reads. The data show more than 1,000,000 distinct CDR3 sequences, around 25% seen once. Details on this clonotype: The junction departs from germline at one end; a sequencing error may be responsible.

Germline V gene lookup returns CDR1 MGHRA and CDR2 YSYEKL. The CDR3 spans 12 residues. The sample was also linked to a second study, of T cells of mothers and their children.

The sequenced sample was blood. This clonotype was sampled from a girl aged 2 to 9 in good health. The rearrangement joins TRBV4-1 to TRBJ2-1; D is uncertain. The CDR3 here is CASSQDQAAQYF. The DNA for the CDR3 is TGCGCCAGCAGCCAAGATCAGGCGGCCCAATACTTC.